These 29 T cell receptor beta chains were sequenced from one sample in a study of cytomegalovirus exposure and HLA in healthy donors. PCR involved 60 Vbeta and 13 Jbeta primers. Repertoires were generated with immunoSEQ multiplex PCR, while TCRdb's copy carries only in-frame clones and drops some. Among about 100,000 clones, more than 65% were seen once, and the ten largest hold 1.2%. Sequencing used PBMCs. These receptors were taken from a young woman in good health and CMV-seronegative.

The rearrangement joins TRBV28 to TRBJ2-7, with 9 bases fitting TRBD2. V shed 7 bases, J shed 5 bases, and the junction held 12 bases outside the gene matches. The germline V gene has CDR1 MDHEN and CDR2 SYDVKM. The CDR3 contains 15 residues. The CDR3 nucleotides are TGTGCCAGCACCTCCCCTAGCGGGATCGCCGACGAGCAGTACTTC. The encoded protein is CASTSPSGIADEQYF.

This clone was seen once. This chain joins TRBV28 and TRBJ1-5; 9 bases agree with TRBD1. Germline CDR1 MDHEN, CDR2 SYDVKM. The length of the CDR3 is 14 residues. V was clipped by 8 bases and J by 4 bases; unmatched bases: 6. CDR3 coding DNA: TGTGCCAGCGGGACAGGGCCCTTTAATCAGCCCCAGCATTTT. Translated, it gives CASGTGPFNQPQHF. The full variable domain, rest sourced from reference TRBV28 and TRBJ1-5, is DVKVTQSSRYLVKRTGEKVFLECVQDMDHENMFWYRQDPGLGLRLIYFSYDVKMKEKGDIPEGYSVSREKKERFSLILESASTNQTSMYLCASGTGPFNQPQHFGDGTRLSIL.

The sample holds one count of this clone. The chain employs TRBV27 and TRBJ1-2; weak D call: TRBD1 (6 bases). Germline V CDR1 and CDR2: MNHEY, SMNVEV (reference sequence). Trimming removed 3 bases at V and 7 bases at J, with 18 bases between. There are 15 residues in the CDR3. The CDR3 DNA reads TGTGCCAGCAGTTTTCAGCGGGGGGCCCCCGGTGGCTACACCTTC. This codes for CASSFQRGAPGGYTF.

V gene TRBV6-5 combines with J gene TRBJ1-3, with D possibly TRBD1 on 6 matching bases. Between the trimmed V and J ends, which lost 7 bases and 2 bases, there was a span of 9 bases. The CDR3 has 13 residues. Germline-derived CDR1 and CDR2 are MNHEY and SVGAGI. CDR3 DNA sequence: TGTGCCAGCATCCGGACAGCTGGAAACACCATATATTTT. It yields the protein CASIRTAGNTIYF.

The V and J genes are TRBV28 and TRBJ2-7, with D possibly matching TRBD1 (6 bases). This CDR3 is 14 amino acids long. Looked up from germline, CDR1 is MDHEN and CDR2 is SYDVKM. The V end was cut by 8 bases, the J end by 0 bases, with 14 bases between. Written as DNA, the CDR3 is TGTGCCAGCGGGAACAGGGTTATCTCCTACGAGCAGTACTTC. It translates to CASGNRVISYEQYF.

As for this clone: The junction departs from germline at one end; a sequencing error may be responsible. The chain has TRBV7-9 and TRBJ2-5, with a weak D call TRBD1 (5 bases). CDR1 and CDR2 from the germline V gene are SEHNR and FQNEAQ (reference sequence). The CDR3 is 12 amino acids. The CDR3 bases are TGTTCCAGCAGCTTAGGGGCCACTACCCAGTACTTC. Residues: CSSSLGATTQYF.

The chain uses TRBV7-9 and TRBJ2-1; D is uncertain. CDR1 is SEHNR, CDR2 FQNEAQ, per germline (reference sequence). CDR3 length: 14 amino acids. V was trimmed by 6 bases and J by 1 base, leaving 10 bases between them. The CDR3 DNA reads as TGTGCCAGCAGTAACCCACAGTCCTACAATGAGCAGTTCTTC. As protein: CASSNPQSYNEQFF.

This chain joins TRBV18 and TRBJ2-7, with 16 bases aligning to TRBD2. With 3 bases clipped from V and 6 bases from J, the junction kept 2 bases outside the gene matches. Looked up from germline, CDR1 is KGHSH and CDR2 is LQKENI. The CDR3 loop spans 15 amino acids. CDR3 DNA: TGTGCCAGCTCACCTGGGACTAGCGGGAGGGGCGAGCAGTACTTC. Translation gives CASSPGTSGRGEQYF.

V usage is TRBV6-5 and J usage is TRBJ2-4; D call uncertain. The length of the CDR3 is 14 residues. V lost 3 bases and J 2 bases, leaving 8 bases between the germline ends. CDR1 and CDR2 from the germline V gene are MNHEY and SVGAGI. Written as DNA, the CDR3 is TGTGCCAGCAGTTATCGTCAGACCAAAAACATTCAGTACTTC. Its translation is CASSYRQTKNIQYF.

The rearrangement joins TRBV6-5 to TRBJ1-2; D is undetermined. Germline V gene sequence: CDR1 MNHEY, CDR2 SVGAGI. The V and J ends lost 0 bases and 8 bases respectively, with 10 bases between them. This CDR3 has 13 residues. The CDR3, as DNA: TGTGCCAGCAGTTACTCTTCCGTATCCGGCTACACCTTC. Translated: CASSYSSVSGYTF.

This rearrangement joins TRBV5-4 to TRBJ2-1; 12 bases fit TRBD2. Germline values: CDR1 SGHNT, CDR2 YYREEE (reference sequence). After removal of 0 bases from V and 10 bases from J, the junction contained 8 bases not matched to a gene. This CDR3 comprises 16 residues. The CDR3 spells CASSLDKASGGAEQFF. As DNA, the CDR3 is TGTGCCAGCAGCTTGGATAAGGCTAGCGGGGGGGCGGAGCAGTTCTTC.

The gene calls are TRBV12-5 and TRBJ1-1; 7 bases match TRBD1. V gave up 1 base and J gave up 3 bases; unmatched junction bases: 8. The CDR3 loop spans 16 amino acids. Germline V gives CDR1 LGHNT, CDR2 FRNRAP. The CDR3 here is CASGLALQGFDTEAFF. The CDR3 nucleotides read TGTGCTAGTGGTTTGGCGTTACAGGGGTTCGACACTGAAGCTTTCTTT.

The gene calls are TRBV7-9 and TRBJ2-2; 8 positions match TRBD1. The V gene end was trimmed by 8 bases and the J gene end by 4 bases; junction bases not matched to a gene: 12. Looked up from germline, CDR1 is SEHNR and CDR2 is FQNEAQ (reference sequence). The CDR3 is made up of 16 amino acids. The CDR3 spells CASPSQGVQSTGELFF. The CDR3 DNA sequence: TGTGCCAGCCCTTCACAGGGGGTTCAGAGCACCGGGGAGCTGTTTTTT. The complete variable domain, with remaining parts taken from reference TRBV7-9 and TRBJ2-2, reads DTGVSQNPRHKITKRGQNVTFRCDPISEHNRLYWYRQTLGQGPEFLTYFQNEAQLEKSRLLSDRFSAERPKGSFSTLEIQRTEQGDSAMYLCASPSQGVQSTGELFFGEGSRLTVL.

This clone was detected only a few times. The chain employs TRBV6-1 and TRBJ1-1; D uncertain. The germline V gene encodes CDR1 MNHNS and CDR2 SASEGT. V was clipped by 5 bases and J by 2 bases, with 9 bases between them. The CDR3 contains 13 residues. CDR3 region: CASSSRENTEAFF. The CDR3 region has the DNA TGTGCCAGCAGTTCACGAGAAAACACTGAAGCTTTCTTT.

The chain employs TRBV28 and TRBJ1-2; D gene uncertain. Germline lookup yields CDR1 MDHEN and CDR2 SYDVKM. Trimming pared 3 bases from V and 2 bases from J, leaving 7 bases between. CDR3 length equals 13 residues. The CDR3, as DNA: TGTGCCAGCAGTTTGACGGAGAACTATGGCTACACCTTC. Amino acids: CASSLTENYGYTF.

The V and J genes are TRBV27 and TRBJ1-1; 11 nucleotides line up with TRBD1. Germline V lookup: CDR1 MNHEY, CDR2 SMNVEV (reference sequence). The CDR3 is 14 residues long. Trimming removed 6 bases from V and 7 bases from J; junction bases left unmatched: 7. This CDR3 is CASSLGQGVVEAFF. The CDR3 nucleotides are TGTGCCAGCAGCCTGGGACAGGGGGTAGTTGAAGCTTTCTTT.

The genes are TRBV10-2 and TRBJ2-3, with 9 bases aligning to TRBD2. CDR1 is WSHSY and CDR2 is SAAADI in the germline V gene. The CDR3 consists of 17 residues. The V gene end was trimmed by 10 bases and the J gene end by 4 bases; junction bases not matched to a gene: 18. CDR3 sequence: CAISDPGGTSIPDTQYF. CDR3 sequence (DNA): TGCGCCATTTCAGACCCCGGCGGGACTAGCATCCCAGATACGCAGTATTTT.

The chain carries TRBV28 and TRBJ2-7; 9 bases fit TRBD2. Germline CDR1 and CDR2: MDHEN and SYDVKM. The CDR3 extends over 16 amino acids. V shed 4 bases and J 6 bases; nucleotides not matched to a gene: 13. The CDR3, as DNA: TGTGCCAGCAGTTCACTCCAAGCGGGAGGCCCCGTCGAGCAGTACTTC. Its translation: CASSSLQAGGPVEQYF.

The V gene is TRBV7-6, the J gene TRBJ1-2; the match to TRBD1 covers 11 bases. Germline V gene lookup returns CDR1 SGHVS and CDR2 FNYEAQ. The CDR3 is 14 amino acids. Trimming cost V 5 bases and J 4 bases; bases outside gene matches: 3. CDR3 loop: CASSPGTGGYGYTF. In DNA, the CDR3 is TGTGCCAGCAGCCCGGGGACAGGGGGCTATGGCTACACCTTC.

This chain links TRBV6-5 with TRBJ1-6; D may be TRBD1 (5 bases). There are 15 residues in the CDR3. Germline CDR1 MNHEY, CDR2 SVGAGI. V was clipped by 0 bases and J by 9 bases, with 12 bases between them. The CDR3 bases are TGTGCCAGCAGTTACTCTCGCCAGGGTGGTTCACCCCTCCACTTT. Translation: CASSYSRQGGSPLHF.

This chain joins TRBV19 and TRBJ2-1; D possibly corresponds to TRBD2 (5 bases). Trimming pared 2 bases from V and 9 bases from J, leaving 20 bases between. The germline CDR1 and CDR2 sequences are LNHDA and SQIVND (reference sequence). The CDR3 length is 16 residues. The CDR3 sequence is CASSIRGIRAPSEQFF. The CDR3 nucleotides read TGTGCCAGTAGTATACGAGGGATCAGAGCCCCAAGTGAGCAGTTCTTC. Filled out from reference TRBV19 and TRBJ2-1, the complete variable domain reads DGGITQSPKYLFRKEGQNVTLSCEQNLNHDAMYWYRQDPGQGLRLIYYSQIVNDFQKGDIAEGYSVSREKKESFPLTVTSAQKNPTAFYLCASSIRGIRAPSEQFFGPGTRLTVL.

The V gene is TRBV9, the J gene TRBJ2-3; 12 bases fit TRBD2. The CDR3 loop spans 17 amino acids. CDR1 is SGDLS and CDR2 is YYNGEE in the germline V gene. With 3 bases clipped from V and 2 bases from J, the junction kept 7 bases outside the gene matches. The DNA for the CDR3 is TGTGCCAGCAGCGACCCCGGACTAGCGGGGACCACAGATACGCAGTATTTT. Its translation: CASSDPGLAGTTDTQYF. Full variable domain (missing parts from reference TRBV9 and TRBJ2-3): DSGVTQTPKHLITATGQRVTLRCSPRSGDLSVYWYQQSLDQGLQFLIQYYNGEERAKGNILERFSAQQFPDLHSELNLSSLELGDSALYFCASSDPGLAGTTDTQYFGPGTRLTVL.

The rearrangement links TRBV4-2 to TRBJ2-2; no reliable D call. Trimming cost V 2 bases and J 1 base, with 11 bases left between them. CDR3 length equals 16 residues. The V gene's germline CDR1 is LGHNA and CDR2 YNFKEQ. The DNA for the CDR3 is TGTGCCAGCAGCCAATCCCAGGATTTGAACACCGGGGAGCTGTTTTTT. This codes for CASSQSQDLNTGELFF.

To note about this clone: The sample contains more than one DNA sequence encoding this CDR3. The V and J genes are TRBV6-4 and TRBJ2-3; tentative D call: TRBD1 (5 bases). This CDR3 region has 15 residues. CDR1 and CDR2 from the germline V gene are MRHNA and SNTAGT. V gave up 3 bases and J gave up 1 base, with 11 bases separating them. This CDR3 is CASSESGQGTDTQYF. The CDR3 DNA reads TGTGCCAGCAGTGAATCAGGACAAGGCACAGATACGCAGTATTTT.

This clone came up a few times. The V call is TRBV5-1, the J call TRBJ2-3; TRBD2 might be the D (6 bases). Germline V lookup: CDR1 SGHRS, CDR2 YFSETQ. This CDR3 spans 15 amino acids. The V and J ends lost 3 bases and 5 bases respectively, with 16 bases between them. The DNA of the CDR3 is TGCGCCAGCAGCTCGAGAGGAGGGGCCTTAGATACGCAGTATTTT. As protein: CASSSRGGALDTQYF.

In regard to this clone: This sample includes further DNA sequences coding for the same CDR3. Here the CDR3 reads CAWTSGSYEQYF. CDR3 DNA sequence: TGTGCCTGGACTAGCGGGAGCTACGAGCAGTACTTC. The chain carries TRBV30 and TRBJ2-7, with 10 bases aligning to TRBD2. Germline V lookup: CDR1 GTSNPN, CDR2 SVGIG (reference sequence). Trimming removed 4 bases from V and 3 bases from J; junction bases left unmatched: 0. CDR3 length: 12 residues. Full variable domain (rest looked up from reference TRBV30 and TRBJ2-7): SQTIHQWPATLVQPVGSPLSLECTVEGTSNPNLYWYRQAAGRGLQLLFYSVGIGQISSEVPQNLSASRPQDRQFILSSKKLLLSDSGFYLCAWTSGSYEQYFGPGTRLTVT.

The chain couples TRBV28 to TRBJ2-6, with D possibly TRBD1 on 8 matching bases. The germline CDR1 and CDR2 sequences are MDHEN and SYDVKM. The V end was cut by 7 bases, the J end by 2 bases, with 24 bases between. The CDR3 consists of 19 residues. DNA for the CDR3: TGTGCCAGCACTAGTTTAGGGGGGGCAGGGGGCACTGGGGCCAACGTCCTGACTTTC. Translating gives CASTSLGGAGGTGANVLTF.

The chain recombines TRBV7-3 with TRBJ2-1, with 8 bases aligning to TRBD1. There are 18 residues in the CDR3. V was pared by 1 base and J by 5 bases, with 13 bases of the junction left unmatched. CDR1 and CDR2 from the germline V gene are SGHTA and FQGTGA. The CDR3 region is CASSLRAGQGAVDNEQFF. In DNA, the CDR3 is TGTGCCAGCAGCTTAAGAGCGGGCCAGGGGGCGGTAGACAATGAGCAGTTCTTC.

As regards this clone: Within the sample, other DNA sequences also encode this same CDR3. This chain connects TRBV11-2 to TRBJ2-7; 10 positions agree with TRBD2. The CDR3 consists of 14 residues. The V gene's germline CDR1 is SGHAT and CDR2 FQNNGV. Losses at the gene ends were 2 bases for V and 4 bases for J; bases not matched to a gene: 2. The CDR3 protein is CASSLSGGAYEQYF. In nucleotides, the CDR3 is TGTGCCAGCAGCTTAAGCGGGGGGGCGTACGAGCAGTACTTC.